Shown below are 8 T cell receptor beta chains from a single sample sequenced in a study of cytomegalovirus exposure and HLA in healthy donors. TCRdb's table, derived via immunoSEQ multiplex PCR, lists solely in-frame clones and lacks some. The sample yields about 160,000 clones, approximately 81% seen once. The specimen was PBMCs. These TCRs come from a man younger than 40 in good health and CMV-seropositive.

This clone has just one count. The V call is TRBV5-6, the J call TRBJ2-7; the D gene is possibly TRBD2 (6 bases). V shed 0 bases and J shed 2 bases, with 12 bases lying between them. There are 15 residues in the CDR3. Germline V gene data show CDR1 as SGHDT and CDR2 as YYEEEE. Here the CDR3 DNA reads TGTGCCAGCAGCTTGGCCCGGGACTTCCCCTACGAGCAGTACTTC. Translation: CASSLARDFPYEQYF.

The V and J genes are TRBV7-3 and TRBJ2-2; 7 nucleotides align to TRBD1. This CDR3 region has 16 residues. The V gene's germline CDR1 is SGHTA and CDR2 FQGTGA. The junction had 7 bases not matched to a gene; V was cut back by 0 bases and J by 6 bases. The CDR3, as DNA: TGTGCCAGCAGCTTAACGGTCACTACAGGGGCCGGGGAGCTGTTTTTT. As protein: CASSLTVTTGAGELFF.

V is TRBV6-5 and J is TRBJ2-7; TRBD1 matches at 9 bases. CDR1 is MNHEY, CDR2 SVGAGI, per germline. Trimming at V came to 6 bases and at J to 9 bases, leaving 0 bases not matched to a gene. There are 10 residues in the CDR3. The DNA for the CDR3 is TGTGCCAGCAGGGGACAGGGGCAGTACTTC. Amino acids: CASRGQGQYF.

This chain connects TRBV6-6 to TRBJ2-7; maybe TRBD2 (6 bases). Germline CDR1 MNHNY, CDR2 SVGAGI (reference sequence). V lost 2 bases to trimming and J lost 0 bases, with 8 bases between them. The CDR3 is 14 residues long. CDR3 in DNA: TGTGCCAGCAGTTACCGGGGACTCTCCTACGAGCAGTACTTC. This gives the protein CASSYRGLSYEQYF.

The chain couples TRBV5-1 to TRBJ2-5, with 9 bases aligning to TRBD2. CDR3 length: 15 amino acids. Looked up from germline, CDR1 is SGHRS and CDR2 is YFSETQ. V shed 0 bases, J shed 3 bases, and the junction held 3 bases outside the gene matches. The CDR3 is CASSLGLAGKETQYF. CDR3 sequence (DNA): TGCGCCAGCAGCTTGGGGCTAGCGGGAAAAGAGACCCAGTACTTC.

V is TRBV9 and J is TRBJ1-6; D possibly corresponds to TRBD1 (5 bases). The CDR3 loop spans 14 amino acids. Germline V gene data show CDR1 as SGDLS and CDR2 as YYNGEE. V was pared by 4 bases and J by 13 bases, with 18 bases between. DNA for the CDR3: TGTGCCAGCAGCTTCCGGGACTCAGAAACCCCCCTCCACTTT. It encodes CASSFRDSETPLHF.

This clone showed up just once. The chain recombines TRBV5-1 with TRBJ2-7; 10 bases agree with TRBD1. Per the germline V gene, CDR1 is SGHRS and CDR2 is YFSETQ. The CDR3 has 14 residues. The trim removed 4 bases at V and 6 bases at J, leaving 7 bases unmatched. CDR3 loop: CASSPGTGDLEQYF. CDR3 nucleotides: TGCGCCAGCAGCCCCGGGACAGGGGATCTCGAGCAGTACTTC.

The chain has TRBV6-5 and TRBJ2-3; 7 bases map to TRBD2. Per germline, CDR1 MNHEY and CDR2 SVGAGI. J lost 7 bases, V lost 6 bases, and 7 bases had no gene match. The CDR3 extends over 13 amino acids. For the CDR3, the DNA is TGTGCCAGCAGCCCGACTAGCACGAATACGCAGTATTTT. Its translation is CASSPTSTNTQYF.